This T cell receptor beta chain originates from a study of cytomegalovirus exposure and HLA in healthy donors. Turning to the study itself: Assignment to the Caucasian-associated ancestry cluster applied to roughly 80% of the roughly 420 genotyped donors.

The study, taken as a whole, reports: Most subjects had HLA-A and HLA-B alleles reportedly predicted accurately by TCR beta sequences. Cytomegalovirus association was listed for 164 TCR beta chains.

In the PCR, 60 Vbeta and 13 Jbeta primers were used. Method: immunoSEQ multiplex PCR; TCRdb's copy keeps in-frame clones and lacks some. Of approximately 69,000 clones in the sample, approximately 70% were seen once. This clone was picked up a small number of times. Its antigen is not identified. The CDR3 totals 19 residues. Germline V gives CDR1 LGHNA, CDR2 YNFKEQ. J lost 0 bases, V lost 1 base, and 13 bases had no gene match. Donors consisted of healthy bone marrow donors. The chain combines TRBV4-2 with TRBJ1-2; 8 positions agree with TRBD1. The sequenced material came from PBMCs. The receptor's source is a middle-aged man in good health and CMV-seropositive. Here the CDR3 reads CASSQVPRDRGLANYGYTF. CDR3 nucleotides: TGTGCCAGCAGCCAAGTCCCGCGAGACAGGGGCCTCGCTAACTATGGCTACACCTTC.